One sample yielded the 14 T cell receptor beta chains listed below, sequenced in a study of radiation and T cells in renal cell carcinoma. Time point in this sample: baseline pretreatment blood. The treatment here: 15 Gy SBRT to primary tumor, nephrectomy 4 weeks later. Assay: immunoSEQ multiplex PCR; the TCRdb copy retains only in-frame clones and omits some. The table shows 130,000 or so clones, with approximately 87% occurring only once. Sequenced material: blood, taken from a patient whose treatment included radiotherapy and nephrectomy. These receptors originate from a woman aged 50 to 65 with renal cell carcinoma.

The rearrangement joins TRBV2 to TRBJ2-5; TRBD2 might be the D (7 bases). The CDR3 sequence is 18 residues long. Trimming took off 6 bases at V and 3 bases at J, with 26 bases between the two ends. CDR1 is SNHLY and CDR2 is FYNNEI in the germline V gene. The CDR3 DNA reads as TGTGCCAGCAGGGTACTGGGGGGAGGGCCCTCAGGGGAAGAGACCCAGTACTTC. It yields the protein CASRVLGGGPSGEETQYF.

The gene calls are TRBV28 and TRBJ2-5; TRBD1 is a possible D gene (5 bases). This CDR3 has 16 amino acids. The germline gives CDR1 MDHEN, CDR2 SYDVKM. The ends were cut back, 3 bases at V and 0 bases at J, with 14 bases in the middle. The CDR3 DNA reads as TGTGCCAGCAGTTTGACAGAAAATCCGTACCAAGAGACCCAGTACTTC. The encoded protein is CASSLTENPYQETQYF. The whole variable domain, remainder taken from reference TRBV28 and TRBJ2-5, is DVKVTQSSRYLVKRTGEKVFLECVQDMDHENMFWYRQDPGLGLRLIYFSYDVKMKEKGDIPEGYSVSREKKERFSLILESASTNQTSMYLCASSLTENPYQETQYFGPGTRLLVL.

The chain joins TRBV18 to TRBJ1-5; no reliable D call. Trimming removed 3 bases at V and 0 bases at J, with 6 bases between. From germline, CDR1 is KGHSH and CDR2 LQKENI. The CDR3 has 14 amino acids. The CDR3 sequence: CASSPQDSNQPQHF. The CDR3 region has the DNA TGTGCCAGCTCACCCCAGGATAGCAATCAGCCCCAGCATTTT.

The genes are TRBV9 and TRBJ2-2, with unresolved D. The CDR3 is 14 amino acids. Per germline, CDR1 SGDLS and CDR2 YYNGEE. Trimming left V 0 bases short and J 0 bases short, with 3 bases between. The chain's CDR3 is CASSVDPNTGELFF. In DNA, the CDR3 is TGTGCCAGCAGCGTAGACCCGAACACCGGGGAGCTGTTTTTT. The variable domain in full, completed from reference TRBV9 and TRBJ2-2, reads DSGVTQTPKHLITATGQRVTLRCSPRSGDLSVYWYQQSLDQGLQFLIQYYNGEERAKGNILERFSAQQFPDLHSELNLSSLELGDSALYFCASSVDPNTGELFFGEGSRLTVL.

The chain uses TRBV6-4 and TRBJ2-1, with 11 bases fitting TRBD2. CDR3 size: 16 residues. In germline, CDR1 is MRHNA, CDR2 SNTAGT. Germline trimming cut 6 bases from V and 5 bases from J; bases unmatched to any gene: 9. The CDR3 sequence: CASSLYTSGSDNEQFF. The CDR3 coding sequence is TGTGCCAGCAGCCTATATACTAGCGGGAGTGACAATGAGCAGTTCTTC.

The chain is built from TRBV7-2 and TRBJ2-4; TRBD2 agrees at 7 bases. Germline values: CDR1 SGHTA, CDR2 FQGNSA. The CDR3 extends over 13 amino acids. Trimming took 6 bases from V and 12 from J; bases not matched to a gene: 11. The CDR3 loop reads CASSLRAERDQYF. The CDR3 DNA reads as TGTGCCAGCAGTCTCCGGGCTGAGCGGGATCAGTACTTC.

Written as DNA, the CDR3 is TGTGCCAGCAGTTACTCGACTGGGAGCAGACAGCCCCAGCATTTT. It codes for CASSYSTGSRQPQHF. The genes are TRBV6-5 and TRBJ1-5; D unresolved. Trimming pared 0 bases from V and 7 bases from J, leaving 13 bases between. Per germline, CDR1 MNHEY and CDR2 SVGAGI. The CDR3 spans 15 residues.

This chain uses TRBV14 with TRBJ2-2; D might be TRBD1 (8 bases). The CDR3 covers 17 residues. The V gene lost 4 bases and the J gene lost 1 base, with 16 bases spanning the gap. The germline CDR1 and CDR2 sequences are SGHDN and FVKESK. CDR3 DNA sequence: TGTGCCAGCAGCCTACAGGGGGGGACACTGAACACCGGGGAGCTGTTTTTT. This translates into CASSLQGGTLNTGELFF.

V and J are TRBV7-8 and TRBJ2-7; D is undetermined. Trimming stripped 5 bases from V and 1 base from J, with 6 bases between. The CDR3 runs 12 residues. Germline values: CDR1 SGHVS, CDR2 FQNEAQ. CDR3 loop: CASSRSSYEQYF. The CDR3 DNA is TGTGCCAGCAGCAGAAGTTCCTACGAGCAGTACTTC.

J is TRBJ1-4 and V is TRBV6-6, with 8 bases fitting TRBD1. The germline V gene encodes CDR1 MNHNY and CDR2 SVGAGI (reference sequence). V dropped 2 bases and J dropped 5; count of bases not matched to a gene: 4. This CDR3 has 15 residues. The CDR3 coding sequence is TGTGCCAGCAGTTACGAACAGGGGGAAAATGAAAAACTGTTTTTT. Residues: CASSYEQGENEKLFF.

V usage is TRBV4-1 and J usage is TRBJ1-2; D is perhaps TRBD1 (6 bases). This CDR3 spans 15 amino acids. The ends were cut back, 0 bases at V and 4 bases at J, with 12 bases in the middle. Germline values: CDR1 MGHRA, CDR2 YSYEKL. The CDR3 DNA follows: TGCGCCAGCAGCCAAGATGGGGGGCCCCTCTATGGCTACACCTTC. Residues: CASSQDGGPLYGYTF.

The chain links TRBV5-4 to TRBJ1-6, with TRBD1 as a possible D gene (6 bases). Germline values: CDR1 SGHNT, CDR2 YYREEE (reference sequence). Trimming took 0 bases from V and 8 from J, leaving 9 bases between them. There are 14 residues in the CDR3. In nucleotides, the CDR3 is TGTGCCAGCAGCTTGGACAGGGCGGATTCACCCCTCCACTTT. Translating gives CASSLDRADSPLHF.

The chain combines TRBV5-6 with TRBJ1-2; TRBD1 matches 9 bases. Germline assignment: CDR1 SGHDT and CDR2 YYEEEE. The J segment lost 4 bases and the V segment lost 5 bases, leaving 9 bases of the junction unmatched. The CDR3 loop spans 15 amino acids. DNA for the CDR3: TGTGCCAGCAGGCGGTCCGGGACAGGGCCCTATGGCTACACCTTC. Protein sequence: CASRRSGTGPYGYTF.

The rearrangement uses TRBV7-2 and TRBJ2-7; TRBD1 or TRBD2 may be the D gene (6 bases each). Trimming left V 8 bases short and J 3 bases short, with 14 bases between. This CDR3 comprises 13 residues. Per the germline V gene, CDR1 is SGHTA and CDR2 is FQGNSA. The CDR3 spells CASSRGAYYEQYF. CDR3 nucleotides: TGTGCCAGCTCTAGGGGGGCCTACTACGAGCAGTACTTC.